These 28 T cell receptor beta chains were all obtained from the same sample, sequenced in a study of spatial heterogeneity in lung cancer. TCRdb processed the 5' RACE reads anew with MiXCR; each CDR3 protein has one entry. The sample lists approximately 1,600 distinct CDR3 sequences; roughly 5.6% were seen once. Time point given: sample taken at primary tumor resection. Sequences were derived from normal lung tissue next to the tumor, sampled at surgery. Receptors originate from a female donor with early-stage non-small cell lung cancer.

By frequency in the sample, this clonotype is large. The V and J genes are TRBV5-6 and TRBJ2-5; 9 bases are a match to TRBD2. Germline trimming cut 0 bases from V and 4 bases from J; bases unmatched to any gene: 7. Germline V gives CDR1 SGHDT, CDR2 YYEEEE. CDR3 length: 16 residues. CDR3: CASSLAPAGGRETQYF. Written as DNA, the CDR3 is TGTGCCAGCAGCTTGGCGCCGGCGGGGGGGAGAGAGACCCAGTACTTC. Supplemented by reference TRBV5-6 and TRBJ2-5, the full variable domain reads DAGVTQSPTHLIKTRGQQVTLRCSPKSGHDTVSWYQQALGQGPQFIFQYYEEEERQRGNFPDRFSGHQFPNYSSELNVNALLLGDSALYLCASSLAPAGGRETQYFGPGTRLLVL.

Relative to its sample, this clonotype is medium-sized. The chain is built from TRBV29-1 and TRBJ2-7; D is unclear. The germline V gene encodes CDR1 SQVTM and CDR2 ANQGSEA. The CDR3 is made up of 11 amino acids. V shed 6 bases and J shed 1 base, with 7 bases lying between them. The CDR3 DNA reads as TGCAGCGTACGTGAGTCCTACGAGCAGTACTTC. The encoded protein is CSVRESYEQYF.

In this sample, this clonotype is medium-sized. The rearrangement links TRBV4-2 to TRBJ2-3; D uncertain. V shed 3 bases and J shed 1 base, with 8 bases lying between them. Germline CDR1 LGHNA, CDR2 YNFKEQ. The CDR3 is made up of 14 amino acids. The CDR3 DNA is TGTGCCAGCAGCCAGGGCAGAGGCACAGATACGCAGTATTTT. This translates into CASSQGRGTDTQYF.

This clonotype is medium-sized. The chain employs TRBV28 and TRBJ1-1, with TRBD1 matching over 7 bases. The CDR3 runs to 14 residues. Germline V gene sequence: CDR1 MDHEN, CDR2 SYDVKM. With 5 bases clipped from V and 4 bases from J, the junction kept 7 bases outside the gene matches. DNA for the CDR3: TGTGCCAGCAGTCCGGGACAGAGGGGCACTGAAGCTTTCTTT. Translated, it gives CASSPGQRGTEAFF.

This clonotype is medium-sized by share. This chain joins TRBV30 and TRBJ2-7; no clear D gene. The germline CDR1 and CDR2 sequences are GTSNPN and SVGIG (reference sequence). V lost 1 base to trimming and J lost 2 bases, with 6 bases between them. The CDR3 covers 12 residues. This CDR3 is CAWSARAYEQYF. The CDR3 DNA is TGTGCCTGGAGTGCCCGGGCCTACGAGCAGTACTTC.

This clonotype has a count of ten or more. The chain links TRBV12-3 or TRBV12-4 to TRBJ1-2, with 7 nucleotides matching TRBD1. The CDR3 is 14 amino acids. J gave up 2 bases and V 7 bases, and 7 bases lay outside the gene matches. The CDR3 DNA sequence: TGTGCCAGCAACGGCAGGGGGGCGAACTATGGCTACACCTTC. Translation: CASNGRGANYGYTF.

The V call is TRBV4-3, the J call TRBJ1-1; tentative D call: TRBD1 (5 bases). V lost 1 base to trimming and J lost 1 base, with 13 bases between them. The V gene's germline CDR1 is LGHNA and CDR2 YSLEER. This CDR3 is 16 amino acids long. DNA for the CDR3: TGCGCCAGCAGCCAAGGGAGAAGGGACGCGAACACTGAAGCTTTCTTT. It translates to CASSQGRRDANTEAFF.

This clonotype was found a few times. The J gene is TRBJ2-6, the V gene TRBV20-1, with a tentative D call TRBD1 (6 bases). Germline values: CDR1 DFQATT, CDR2 SNEGSKA (reference sequence). The CDR3 has 15 amino acids. Trimming cost V 0 bases and J 2 bases, with 8 bases left between them. DNA for the CDR3: TGCAGTGCTAGAGACGCAGGGGCTGGGGCCAACGTCCTGACTTTC. It translates to CSARDAGAGANVLTF.

This clonotype is judged medium-sized. The DNA of the CDR3 is TGCAGCGTTGTGCTGAACACTGAAGCTTTCTTT. Its translation is CSVVLNTEAFF. This chain uses TRBV29-1 with TRBJ1-1; D is unclear. The CDR3 runs 11 residues. V was trimmed by 4 bases and J by 0 bases, leaving 3 bases between them. Looked up from germline, CDR1 is SQVTM and CDR2 is ANQGSEA.

This sequence joins TRBV28 and TRBJ2-2; 13 nucleotides line up with TRBD2. This CDR3 spans 18 amino acids. The trim removed 4 bases at V and 8 bases at J, leaving 13 bases unmatched. Germline CDR1 is MDHEN and CDR2 is SYDVKM. CDR3 sequence: CASSSRTSGGFRPGELFF. In nucleotides, the CDR3 is TGTGCCAGCAGTTCCCGGACTAGCGGGGGCTTCCGCCCGGGGGAGCTGTTTTTT. Full variable domain (missing parts from reference TRBV28 and TRBJ2-2): DVKVTQSSRYLVKRTGEKVFLECVQDMDHENMFWYRQDPGLGLRLIYFSYDVKMKEKGDIPEGYSVSREKKERFSLILESASTNQTSMYLCASSSRTSGGFRPGELFFGEGSRLTVL.

This clonotype ranks as medium-sized. The chain employs TRBV20-1 and TRBJ2-7, with a tentative D call TRBD1 (6 bases). V lost 0 bases to trimming and J lost 0 bases, with 12 bases between them. This CDR3 comprises 15 residues. CDR1 and CDR2 (germline): DFQATT, SNEGSKA (reference sequence). The CDR3 here is CSARDLAGVSYEQYF. CDR3 nucleotide sequence: TGCAGTGCTAGAGATCTCGCAGGGGTCTCCTACGAGCAGTACTTC.

By frequency in the sample, this clonotype is medium-sized (0.01 to 0.1%). The CDR3 bases are TGCAGTGCTACCCCCGAGTGGGGACAGGGGGGGAACTATGGCTACACCTTC. Its translation is CSATPEWGQGGNYGYTF. This chain links TRBV20-1 with TRBJ1-2; 11 bases agree with TRBD1. The V segment lost 4 bases and the J segment 2 bases; nucleotides outside the gene matches: 12. The V gene's germline CDR1 is DFQATT and CDR2 SNEGSKA (reference sequence). CDR3 length: 17 amino acids.

In this sample, this clonotype turned up many times. This chain links TRBV18 with TRBJ1-1; a possible D gene is TRBD1 (5 bases). Trimming removed 3 bases at V and 10 bases at J, with 15 bases between. The CDR3 consists of 13 residues. Germline CDR1 and CDR2: KGHSH and LQKENI. The DNA of the CDR3 is TGTGCCAGCTCACCCGACAGCCCAAAGGCAGCTTTCTTT. Its protein is CASSPDSPKAAFF.

Relative to its sample, this clonotype is medium-sized (0.01 to 0.1%). This chain uses TRBV12-3 or TRBV12-4 with TRBJ2-2, with D unresolved. The V end was cut by 5 bases, the J end by 3 bases, with 10 bases between. The CDR3 sequence is 14 residues long. The CDR3 region is CASSLRGYTGELFF. CDR3 sequence (DNA): TGTGCCAGCAGTCTGCGAGGCTACACCGGGGAGCTGTTTTTT.

By its share, this clonotype is large. The J gene is TRBJ2-7, the V gene TRBV29-1; TRBD2 matches at 12 bases. Germline lookup yields CDR1 SQVTM and CDR2 ANQGSEA. Trimming cost V 6 bases and J 10 bases; bases outside gene matches: 16. This CDR3 is 15 amino acids long. CDR3 sequence reads: CSVVTIGLAGRLQYF. DNA for the CDR3: TGCAGCGTCGTCACGATAGGACTAGCGGGGAGACTACAGTACTTC.

In this sample, this clonotype is large. V is TRBV5-1 and J is TRBJ2-7; D is perhaps TRBD2 (6 bases). V gave up 4 bases and J gave up 2 bases, with 10 bases separating them. CDR3 length equals 13 residues. CDR1 SGHRS and CDR2 YFSETQ come from the germline V gene. The DNA of the CDR3 is TGCGCCAGCAGCACGGGACTCACCTACGAGCAGTACTTC. It yields the protein CASSTGLTYEQYF.

At least ten counts were recorded for this clonotype. V usage is TRBV5-4 and J usage is TRBJ2-3; weak D call: TRBD2 (7 bases). V lost 4 bases, J lost 3 bases, and 18 bases lay in between. The CDR3 covers 16 residues. CDR1 is SGHNT and CDR2 is YYREEE in the germline V gene (reference sequence). The CDR3 region is CASSPRRGAQTDTQYF. The CDR3 DNA sequence: TGTGCCAGCAGCCCCCGCCGGGGGGCCCAGACAGATACGCAGTATTTT.

In this sample, this clonotype is medium-sized. J is TRBJ2-5 and V is TRBV2; D gene uncertain. V was shortened by 7 bases and J by 4 bases, with 13 bases between the two germline ends. The germline gives CDR1 SNHLY, CDR2 FYNNEI. This CDR3 has 13 residues. Here the CDR3 DNA reads TGTGCCAGCACTTACACAGTAGGAGAGACCCAGTACTTC. Protein product: CASTYTVGETQYF.

In its sample, this clonotype is medium-sized (0.01 to 0.1%). This chain uses TRBV11-2 with TRBJ2-1, with D perhaps matching TRBD1 (5 bases). Germline CDR1 and CDR2: SGHAT and FQNNGV. Trimming shortened V by 6 bases and J by 5 bases, and 29 bases separated the two germline ends. The CDR3 has 19 amino acids. The CDR3 reads CASRGSGQGGPSWNNEQFF. In DNA, the CDR3 is TGTGCCAGCAGGGGTTCTGGGCAGGGTGGCCCTTCTTGGAACAATGAGCAGTTCTTC.

As regards this clonotype: A read error may be the cause here, since a much bigger clone is one base away. This sequence joins TRBV15 and TRBJ2-1; no clear D gene. Germline V CDR1 and CDR2: LNHNV, YYDKDF (reference sequence). The CDR3 extends over 12 amino acids. CDR3 coding DNA: TGTGTCACCAGCAGAGTGGTTGGTGAGCAGTTCTTC. This encodes CVTSRVVGEQFF.

This clonotype was counted many times. The V gene is TRBV6-5, the J gene TRBJ2-3; 11 bases line up with TRBD2. Trimming cost V 6 bases and J 6 bases; bases outside gene matches: 5. The CDR3 covers 14 residues. Germline CDR1 is MNHEY and CDR2 is SVGAGI. CDR3 residues: CASSLSGGADTQYF. Here the CDR3 DNA reads TGTGCCAGCAGCCTTAGCGGGGGGGCCGATACGCAGTATTTT.

This clonotype rates as large. The chain recombines TRBV10-3 with TRBJ1-5, with D perhaps matching TRBD1 (5 bases). Between the trimmed V and J ends, which lost 10 bases and 6 bases, there was a span of 19 bases. There are 14 residues in the CDR3. Germline V gene sequence: CDR1 ENHRY, CDR2 SYGVKD. The CDR3 DNA reads as TGTGCCACAGTCGCGGACCCTCAGGGTCAGCCCCAGCATTTT. It encodes CATVADPQGQPQHF.

By frequency in the sample, this clonotype is medium-sized. This rearrangement joins TRBV21-1 to TRBJ2-7; TRBD1 is taken as the D call from the table, unchecked against the DNA. TRBV21-1 is an annotated pseudogene. This CDR3 has 15 residues. The CDR3 nucleotides read TGTGCCAGTTGCAAAGGGGGCGCGACACCCTACGAGCAGTACTTC. This gives the protein CASCKGGATPYEQYF.

This clonotype counts as medium-sized (0.01 to 0.1%). This sequence joins TRBV2 and TRBJ2-3, with D perhaps TRBD2 (5 bases). The V gene's germline CDR1 is SNHLY and CDR2 FYNNEI. The CDR3 totals 14 residues. V was pared by 6 bases and J by 6 bases, with 16 bases between. The CDR3 sequence is CASREPQRGDTQYF. The CDR3 DNA reads TGTGCCAGCAGGGAACCTCAGAGAGGGGATACGCAGTATTTT.

This clonotype ranks as large. J is TRBJ1-4 and V is TRBV12-3 or TRBV12-4; D remains ambiguous. The CDR3 is made up of 14 amino acids. Trimming pared 8 bases from V and 1 base from J, leaving 11 bases between. CDR3 DNA sequence: TGTGCCAGCGTTCCAAGCGGAACTAATGAAAAACTGTTTTTT. Its protein product is CASVPSGTNEKLFF.

The chain carries TRBV20-1 and TRBJ2-6; D gene ambiguous. V was pared by 0 bases and J by 0 bases, with 12 bases between. Germline V gives CDR1 DFQATT, CDR2 SNEGSKA (reference sequence). The CDR3 loop spans 17 amino acids. CDR3 residues: CSARDGWANSGANVLTF. CDR3 DNA: TGCAGTGCTAGAGACGGTTGGGCAAACTCTGGGGCCAACGTCCTGACTTTC.

In this sample, this clonotype is medium-sized. The chain employs TRBV4-2 and TRBJ2-7; the D is unclear. The germline gives CDR1 LGHNA, CDR2 YNFKEQ. V gave up 0 bases and J gave up 3 bases, with 12 bases separating them. The CDR3 contains 15 residues. CDR3 DNA: TGTGCCAGCAGCCAAGATCAGGCTAGTTACTACGAGCAGTACTTC. Protein: CASSQDQASYYEQYF.

Relative to its sample, this clonotype is large. The chain joins TRBV6-5 to TRBJ2-7; the D is unclear. The V gene's germline CDR1 is MNHEY and CDR2 SVGAGI. There are 14 residues in the CDR3. Trimming stripped 6 bases from V and 0 bases from J, with 12 bases between. The CDR3 DNA follows: TGTGCCAGCAGGGACGAACTTAGCTCCTACGAGCAGTACTTC. Translating it yields CASRDELSSYEQYF.